Each of the 14 T cell receptor beta chains below was sequenced from the same sample in a study of shared clonotypes between healthy human individuals. Sequenced by immunoSEQ multiplex PCR; TCRdb stores in-frame clones only, minus some. Among under 650,000 clones listed, about 95% were seen once. Source material: naive CD4+ T cells sorted from blood. The subset: CD45RA+ positively selected. The source is a woman in her 30s in good health.

V and J are TRBV11-1 and TRBJ2-7; D is unclear. Germline V gene sequence: CDR1 SGHAT, CDR2 FQDESV (reference sequence). This CDR3 contains 15 residues. V lost 1 base and J 0 bases, leaving 10 bases between the germline ends. CDR3 amino acids: CASSLGHSSSYEQYF. CDR3 coding DNA: TGTGCCAGCAGCTTAGGACACTCGAGCTCCTACGAGCAGTACTTC.

The V call is TRBV6-5, the J call TRBJ2-5; D call uncertain. There are 15 residues in the CDR3. Between the trimmed V and J ends, which lost 0 bases and 5 bases, there was a span of 13 bases. Germline CDR1 MNHEY, CDR2 SVGAGI. The chain's CDR3 is CASSYSIAATETQYF. CDR3 nucleotide sequence: TGTGCCAGCAGTTACTCGATTGCGGCCACGGAGACCCAGTACTTC.

As for this clone: Other DNA sequences in the sample encode the same CDR3. The rearrangement links TRBV29-1 to TRBJ2-7; D is undetermined. The germline V and J ends were trimmed by 3 bases and 4 bases, with 7 bases remaining between them. This CDR3 spans 11 amino acids. Germline-derived CDR1 and CDR2 are SQVTM and ANQGSEA. DNA of the CDR3: TGCAGCGTTGAGAGGTCTTACGAGCAGTACTTC. Protein sequence: CSVERSYEQYF.

This sequence joins TRBV7-2 and TRBJ2-1; TRBD2 aligns across 8 bases. J lost 5 bases, V lost 2 bases, and 11 bases had no gene match. This CDR3 comprises 17 residues. Germline V gene sequence: CDR1 SGHTA, CDR2 FQGNSA. CDR3 protein: CASSLWGSSGSHNEQFF. The DNA of the CDR3 is TGTGCCAGCAGCTTATGGGGTTCGAGCGGGAGTCACAATGAGCAGTTCTTC.

The J gene is TRBJ2-5, the V gene TRBV19; D is perhaps TRBD1 or TRBD2 (6 bases each). Trimming left V 1 base short and J 2 bases short, with 17 bases between. Germline-derived CDR1 and CDR2 are LNHDA and SQIVND (reference sequence). The CDR3 is 17 amino acids. CDR3 loop: CASSIARGGTPQETQYF. CDR3 nucleotide sequence: TGTGCCAGTAGTATAGCTCGCGGCGGGACACCTCAAGAGACCCAGTACTTC.

The V gene is TRBV28, the J gene TRBJ2-7, with TRBD1 identical over 8 bases. CDR1 is MDHEN and CDR2 is SYDVKM in the germline V gene. This CDR3 region has 15 residues. V was pared by 4 bases and J by 5 bases, with 10 bases of the junction left unmatched. The CDR3 DNA follows: TGTGCCAGCAGTTCTGGGGACAGGCCGCGGGACGAGCAGTACTTC. Protein: CASSSGDRPRDEQYF.

The chain recombines TRBV11-1 with TRBJ2-5, with D possibly being TRBD1 (5 bases). CDR3 size: 13 residues. Germline-derived CDR1 and CDR2 are SGHAT and FQDESV (reference sequence). V gave up 1 base and J gave up 3 bases, with 6 bases separating them. The CDR3 protein is CASSLVREETQYF. CDR3 bases: TGTGCCAGCAGCTTAGTCAGGGAAGAGACCCAGTACTTC.

This chain uses TRBV27 with TRBJ1-1; TRBD1 agrees at 7 bases. CDR3 length: 13 amino acids. The V gene end was trimmed by 7 bases and the J gene end by 5 bases; junction bases not matched to a gene: 7. Germline V CDR1 and CDR2: MNHEY, SMNVEV (reference sequence). CDR3 in DNA: TGTGCCAGCAAACGACAGGGATTAACTGAAGCTTTCTTT. Translation: CASKRQGLTEAFF.

The V and J genes are TRBV6-5 and TRBJ2-7; 7 positions match TRBD1. CDR1 MNHEY and CDR2 SVGAGI come from the germline V gene. The CDR3 spans 14 residues. Germline trimming cut 4 bases from V and 5 bases from J; bases unmatched to any gene: 8. CDR3 region: CASSFTDRVHEQYF. The CDR3 bases are TGTGCCAGCAGTTTCACCGACAGGGTACACGAGCAGTACTTC.

This clone was seen just once. The chain employs TRBV30 and TRBJ2-5, with a tentative D call TRBD1 (6 bases). This CDR3 comprises 14 residues. V was clipped by 3 bases and J by 5 bases, with 16 bases between them. Germline V lookup: CDR1 GTSNPN, CDR2 SVGIG (reference sequence). The DNA of the CDR3 is TGTGCCTGGAGAGGAAAGCAGGGGACGGAGACCCAGTACTTC. Translated: CAWRGKQGTETQYF.

The chain joins TRBV6-1 to TRBJ2-6, with D perhaps being TRBD1 or TRBD2 (6 bases each). The CDR3 consists of 15 residues. Trimming pared 6 bases from V and 2 bases from J, leaving 11 bases between. CDR1 and CDR2 from the germline V gene are MNHNS and SASEGT. The CDR3 sequence is CASRGGETGANVLTF. The CDR3 DNA reads TGTGCCAGCAGGGGGGGCGAGACTGGGGCCAACGTCCTGACTTTC.

The chain carries TRBV6-6 and TRBJ2-7, with a tentative D call TRBD2 (6 bases). Germline-derived CDR1 and CDR2 are MNHNY and SVGAGI (reference sequence). Trimming took 6 bases from V and 7 from J, leaving 16 bases between them. This CDR3 has 13 residues. The CDR3 sequence: CASSRLGTGEQYF. Here the CDR3 DNA reads TGTGCCAGCAGCCGACTAGGAACGGGTGAGCAGTACTTC.

V gene TRBV29-1 combines with J gene TRBJ2-2; possibly TRBD1 for D (5 bases). This CDR3 has 14 amino acids. Between the trimmed V and J ends, which lost 4 bases and 0 bases, there was a span of 9 bases. Germline V gene data show CDR1 as SQVTM and CDR2 as ANQGSEA. The CDR3 DNA sequence: TGCAGCGTTGGTGGGGCGGCGAACACCGGGGAGCTGTTTTTT. Its protein product is CSVGGAANTGELFF.

The chain carries TRBV10-2 and TRBJ2-7, with D perhaps matching TRBD1 (5 bases). CDR1 WSHSY and CDR2 SAAADI come from the germline V gene. V lost 8 bases to trimming and J lost 2 bases, with 19 bases between them. The CDR3 has 15 residues. The CDR3 protein is CASGSLTAYPYEQYF. CDR3 nucleotides: TGCGCCAGCGGAAGCCTGACAGCCTACCCCTACGAGCAGTACTTC.